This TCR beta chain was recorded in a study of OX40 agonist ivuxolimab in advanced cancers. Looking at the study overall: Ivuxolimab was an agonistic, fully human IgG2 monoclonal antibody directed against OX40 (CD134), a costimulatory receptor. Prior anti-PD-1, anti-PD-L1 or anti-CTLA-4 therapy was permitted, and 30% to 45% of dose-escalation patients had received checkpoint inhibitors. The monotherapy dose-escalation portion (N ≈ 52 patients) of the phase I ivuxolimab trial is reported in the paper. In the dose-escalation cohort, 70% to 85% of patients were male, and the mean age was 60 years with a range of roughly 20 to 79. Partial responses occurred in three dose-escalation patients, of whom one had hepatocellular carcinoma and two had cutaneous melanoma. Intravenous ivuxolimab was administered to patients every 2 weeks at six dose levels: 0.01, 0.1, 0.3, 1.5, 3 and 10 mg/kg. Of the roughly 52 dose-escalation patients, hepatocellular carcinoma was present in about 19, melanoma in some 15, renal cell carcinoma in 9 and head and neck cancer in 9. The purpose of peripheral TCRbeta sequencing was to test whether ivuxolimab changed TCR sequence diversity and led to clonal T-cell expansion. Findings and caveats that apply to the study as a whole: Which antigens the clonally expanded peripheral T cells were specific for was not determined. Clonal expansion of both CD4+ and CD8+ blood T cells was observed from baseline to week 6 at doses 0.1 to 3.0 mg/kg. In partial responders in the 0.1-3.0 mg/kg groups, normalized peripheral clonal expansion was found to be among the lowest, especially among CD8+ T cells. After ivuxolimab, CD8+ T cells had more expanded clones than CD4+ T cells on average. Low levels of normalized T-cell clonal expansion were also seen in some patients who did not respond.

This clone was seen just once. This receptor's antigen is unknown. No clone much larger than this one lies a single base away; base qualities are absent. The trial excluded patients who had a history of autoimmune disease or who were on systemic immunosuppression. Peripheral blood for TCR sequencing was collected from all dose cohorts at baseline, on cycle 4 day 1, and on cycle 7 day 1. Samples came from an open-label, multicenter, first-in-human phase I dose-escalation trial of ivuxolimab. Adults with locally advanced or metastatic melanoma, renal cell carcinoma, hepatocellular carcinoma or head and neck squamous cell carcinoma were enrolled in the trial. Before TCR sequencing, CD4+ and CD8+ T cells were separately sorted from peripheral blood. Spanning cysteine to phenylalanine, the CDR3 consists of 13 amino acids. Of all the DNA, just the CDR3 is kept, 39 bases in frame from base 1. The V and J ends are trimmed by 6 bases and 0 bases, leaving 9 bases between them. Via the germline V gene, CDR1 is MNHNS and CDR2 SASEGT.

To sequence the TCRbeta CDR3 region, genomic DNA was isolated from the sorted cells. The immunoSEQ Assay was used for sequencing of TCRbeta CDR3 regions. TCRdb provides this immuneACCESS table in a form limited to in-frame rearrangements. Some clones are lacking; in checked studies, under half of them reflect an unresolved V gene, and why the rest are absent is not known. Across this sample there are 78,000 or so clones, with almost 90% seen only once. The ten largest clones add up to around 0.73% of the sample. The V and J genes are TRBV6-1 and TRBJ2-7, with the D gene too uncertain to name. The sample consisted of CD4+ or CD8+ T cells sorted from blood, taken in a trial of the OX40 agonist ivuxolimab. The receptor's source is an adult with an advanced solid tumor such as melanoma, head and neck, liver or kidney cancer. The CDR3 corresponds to CASRFWDSYEQYF. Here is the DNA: TGTGCCAGCAGGTTCTGGGACTCCTACGAGCAGTACTTC.